Following are 19 T cell receptor beta chains from one sample sequenced in a study of OX40 agonist ivuxolimab in advanced cancers. Libraries were prepared by immunoSEQ multiplex PCR; TCRdb keeps only in-frame clonotypes and omits some of them. The sample gives about 76,000 clones, 80% to 90% of which show up once; under 0.25% is in the top ten. Sequencing used CD4+ or CD8+ T cells sorted from blood, obtained in a trial of the OX40 agonist ivuxolimab. The receptors were gathered from an adult with an advanced solid tumor such as melanoma, head and neck, liver or kidney cancer.

This clone was counted between two and nine times. The V gene is TRBV2, the J gene TRBJ2-2, with TRBD1 matching over 8 bases. With V trimmed by 6 bases and J by 6 bases, 6 bases remained unmatched. Germline V gives CDR1 SNHLY, CDR2 FYNNEI. CDR3 length equals 14 residues. For the CDR3, the DNA is TGTGCCAGCAGGGACAGGGCAAATGCCGGGGAGCTGTTTTTT. Amino acid sequence: CASRDRANAGELFF. The full variable domain, its missing parts supplied by reference TRBV2 and TRBJ2-2, is EPEVTQTPSHQVTQMGQEVILRCVPISNHLYFYWYRQILGQKVEFLVSFYNNEISEKSEIFDDQFSVERPDGSNFTLKIRSTKLEDSAMYFCASRDRANAGELFFGEGSRLTVL.

The J gene is TRBJ1-6, the V gene TRBV5-1; 10 bases match TRBD1. V lost 0 bases and J lost 0; bases outside the gene matches: 0. Germline loops: CDR1 SGHRS, CDR2 YFSETQ. CDR3 length: 17 amino acids. The CDR3 sequence: CASSLGDRGSYNSPLHF. The CDR3 nucleotides are TGCGCCAGCAGCTTGGGGGACAGGGGCTCCTATAATTCACCCCTCCACTTT.

About this clone itself: A single base separates this from a much larger clone, so it may be a read error. The rearrangement joins TRBV9 to TRBJ1-2; no reliable D call. This CDR3 spans 15 amino acids. Germline CDR1 is SGDLS and CDR2 is YYNGEE. The chain's CDR3 is CASGVRSQAHYGYTF. CDR3 DNA: TGTGCCAGCGGCGTCAGAAGCCAAGCACACTATGGCTACACCTTC.

V and J are TRBV4-1 and TRBJ1-1; a possible D gene is TRBD1 (5 bases). This CDR3 region has 15 residues. Germline values: CDR1 MGHRA, CDR2 YSYEKL. Trimming took 0 bases from V and 1 from J, leaving 9 bases between them. CDR3 coding DNA: TGCGCCAGCAGCCAAGAGGGGCAGGGGAACACTGAAGCTTTCTTT. It codes for CASSQEGQGNTEAFF.

The chain is built from TRBV11-2 and TRBJ1-2; a possible D gene is TRBD1 (5 bases). Trimming took off 4 bases at V and 3 bases at J, with 21 bases between the two ends. CDR3 length: 17 residues. The germline V gene encodes CDR1 SGHAT and CDR2 FQNNGV. The CDR3 bases are TGTGCCAGCAGCTCCTTAAAGTCCACCGGGACTGACTATGGCTACACCTTC. This codes for CASSSLKSTGTDYGYTF.

The chain uses TRBV2 and TRBJ2-3, with unresolved D. CDR1 and CDR2 from the germline V gene are SNHLY and FYNNEI. V was clipped by 7 bases and J by 4 bases, with 15 bases between them. The CDR3 covers 14 residues. For the CDR3, the DNA is TGTGCCAGCAAGGAGCTCAGAGAAGCAGATACGCAGTATTTT. Translation gives CASKELREADTQYF.

DNA of the CDR3: TGTGCCAGCAGCTTATGGGCCAACAATGAGCAGTTCTTC. Translation: CASSLWANNEQFF. The V call is TRBV7-3, the J call TRBJ2-1, with D uncertain. The CDR3 sequence is 13 residues long. Germline values: CDR1 SGHTA, CDR2 FQGTGA. V lost 2 bases and J lost 5, with 7 bases in between.

This chain connects TRBV9 to TRBJ2-5; 12 bases are a match to TRBD2. The CDR3 spans 15 residues. Germline lookup yields CDR1 SGDLS and CDR2 YYNGEE. V dropped 4 bases and J dropped 2; count of bases not matched to a gene: 3. CDR3 amino acids: CASSSSGGDQETQYF. The CDR3 nucleotides are TGTGCCAGCAGCTCTAGCGGGGGGGATCAAGAGACCCAGTACTTC.

The chain employs TRBV11-2 and TRBJ2-2; D gene ambiguous. Germline V gene data show CDR1 as SGHAT and CDR2 as FQNNGV. The CDR3 loop spans 13 amino acids. The V end lost 2 bases, the J end lost 0 bases, and 1 base lay between the germline ends. The CDR3 nucleotides read TGTGCCAGCAGCTTATCGAACACCGGGGAGCTGTTTTTT. It encodes CASSLSNTGELFF.

This clone is a singleton in its sample. DNA of the CDR3: TGTGCCAGCAGCTGGGGGAGGACAGGGATGGGTTCTGGGGCCAACGTCCTGACTTTC. Protein sequence: CASSWGRTGMGSGANVLTF. The rearrangement joins TRBV5-5 to TRBJ2-6; the match to TRBD1 covers 8 bases. The CDR3 runs 19 residues. Germline CDR1 is SGHKS and CDR2 is YYEKEE (reference sequence). The ends lost 3 bases at V and 1 base at J; junction bases unmatched: 12.

V is TRBV6-6 and J is TRBJ1-4; TRBD1 aligns across 8 bases. The CDR3 has 14 residues. CDR1 is MNHNY, CDR2 SVGAGI, per germline (reference sequence). The V and J ends lost 7 bases and 9 bases, in that order; junction bases with no gene match: 10. The CDR3 region is CASNQGARAQKLFF. In DNA, the CDR3 is TGTGCCAGCAATCAGGGGGCGCGCGCTCAAAAACTGTTTTTT.

CDR3 DNA sequence: TGCGCCAGCAGCCCATCGGGACAGGCCGTCCAAGAGACCCAGTACTTC. This encodes CASSPSGQAVQETQYF. V is TRBV5-1 and J is TRBJ2-5; 8 nucleotides align to TRBD1. Germline V lookup: CDR1 SGHRS, CDR2 YFSETQ. The CDR3 has 16 residues. V shed 4 bases, J shed 1 base, and the junction held 9 bases outside the gene matches.

Remarks on this clone: The sample contains more than one DNA sequence encoding this CDR3. J is TRBJ1-2 and V is TRBV2; D call uncertain. The CDR3 loop spans 12 amino acids. Germline CDR1 and CDR2: SNHLY and FYNNEI. V lost 3 bases, J lost 3 bases, and 5 bases lay in between. The CDR3 region is CASSDSYYGYTF. As DNA, the CDR3 is TGTGCCAGCAGTGACAGTTACTATGGCTACACCTTC.

This chain joins TRBV19 and TRBJ1-5; 8 nucleotides agree with TRBD1. Germline CDR1 is LNHDA and CDR2 is SQIVND (reference sequence). J gave up 7 bases and V 5 bases, and 10 bases lay outside the gene matches. CDR3 size: 15 residues. The CDR3 here is CASSAQGAVGQPQHF. The CDR3 coding sequence is TGTGCCAGTAGTGCTCAGGGGGCGGTCGGGCAGCCCCAGCATTTT.

The chain uses TRBV7-9 and TRBJ1-2; 7 bases are shared with TRBD1. Germline loops: CDR1 SEHNR, CDR2 FQNEAQ (reference sequence). Trimming cost V 5 bases and J 6 bases; bases outside gene matches: 6. CDR3 length: 13 amino acids. CDR3 amino acids: CASSLHTGDGYTF. DNA of the CDR3: TGTGCCAGCAGCCTCCATACAGGGGATGGCTACACCTTC.

This clone has only a few counts. Other DNA variants within this sample encode the same CDR3. The chain carries TRBV7-8 and TRBJ1-5; 7 bases map to TRBD1. Trimming cost V 5 bases and J 6 bases; bases outside gene matches: 1. Germline V gives CDR1 SGHVS, CDR2 FQNEAQ. The CDR3 is made up of 12 amino acids. The CDR3 sequence is CASSRDSQPQHF. The CDR3 bases are TGTGCCAGCAGCAGGGACAGTCAGCCCCAGCATTTT.

This sequence joins TRBV9 and TRBJ2-1; tentatively, D is TRBD1 (5 bases). Germline loops: CDR1 SGDLS, CDR2 YYNGEE. The CDR3 runs to 15 residues. V was pared by 3 bases and J by 10 bases, with 20 bases between. DNA for the CDR3: TGTGCCAGCAGCGCCCCTTGGGTTGGGGCAGGCGAGCAGTTCTTC. As protein: CASSAPWVGAGEQFF.

The chain employs TRBV5-6 and TRBJ2-6; D gene ambiguous. There are 12 residues in the CDR3. Germline CDR1 is SGHDT and CDR2 is YYEEEE. V was shortened by 6 bases and J by 4 bases, with 5 bases between the two germline ends. Here the CDR3 reads CASNRGANVLTF. CDR3 in DNA: TGTGCCAGCAACCGGGGGGCCAACGTCCTGACTTTC.

The V gene is TRBV5-5, the J gene TRBJ2-1, with D tentatively TRBD1 (5 bases). The germline gives CDR1 SGHKS, CDR2 YYEKEE (reference sequence). The CDR3 spans 15 residues. Trimming stripped 2 bases from V and 2 bases from J, with 11 bases between. The chain's CDR3 is CASSLEAGTYNEQFF. The CDR3 nucleotides are TGTGCCAGCAGCTTAGAGGCAGGGACCTACAATGAGCAGTTCTTC.